The 28 T cell receptor beta chains below were found in one sample sequenced in a study of OX40 agonist ivuxolimab in advanced cancers. Libraries were prepared by immunoSEQ multiplex PCR; TCRdb keeps only in-frame clonotypes and omits some of them. The table includes fewer than 45,000 clones, 85% detected once. Sequences were derived from CD4+ or CD8+ T cells sorted from blood, sampled in a trial of the OX40 agonist ivuxolimab. The receptor set was obtained from an adult with an advanced solid tumor such as melanoma, head and neck, liver or kidney cancer.

The rearrangement joins TRBV6-5 to TRBJ2-1; 11 positions match TRBD2. CDR3 length equals 15 residues. With 6 bases clipped from V and 4 bases from J, the junction kept 5 bases outside the gene matches. CDR1 is MNHEY and CDR2 is SVGAGI in the germline V gene. The CDR3: CASSLAGGEYNEQFF. The CDR3 DNA follows: TGTGCCAGCAGCTTAGCGGGAGGGGAATACAATGAGCAGTTCTTC.

This chain connects TRBV5-5 to TRBJ1-5, with D perhaps TRBD1 (6 bases). Looked up from germline, CDR1 is SGHKS and CDR2 is YYEKEE (reference sequence). CDR3 length: 19 residues. With 4 bases removed from V and 2 bases from J, the gap between germline ends came to 25 bases. This chain's CDR3 is CASSPPGHELRLGNQPQHF. The CDR3 nucleotides read TGTGCCAGCAGCCCCCCGGGACACGAACTTCGACTGGGCAATCAGCCCCAGCATTTT.

The chain is built from TRBV7-3 and TRBJ2-1; D may be TRBD1 or TRBD2 (5 bases each). The CDR3 covers 13 residues. Germline V gene data show CDR1 as SGHTA and CDR2 as FQGTGA. Trimming took off 4 bases at V and 10 bases at J, with 14 bases between the two ends. The CDR3: CASSSAGTQEQFF. The CDR3 DNA follows: TGTGCCAGCAGCTCCGCCGGGACCCAGGAGCAGTTCTTC.

V is TRBV9 and J is TRBJ1-1, with D uncertain. This CDR3 comprises 13 residues. V lost 0 bases and J lost 6, with 9 bases in between. Per germline, CDR1 SGDLS and CDR2 YYNGEE. CDR3 in DNA: TGTGCCAGCAGCGTAGGTGAGGTAGCTGAAGCTTTCTTT. Amino acids: CASSVGEVAEAFF.

The chain has TRBV27 and TRBJ2-3; maybe TRBD2 (6 bases). CDR3 size: 14 residues. Between the trimmed V and J ends, which lost 5 bases and 6 bases, there was a span of 15 bases. From germline, CDR1 is MNHEY and CDR2 SMNVEV (reference sequence). CDR3 DNA sequence: TGTGCCAGCAGTCCTGGACTAAACGGGGATACGCAGTATTTT. Translation: CASSPGLNGDTQYF.

CDR3 region: CSVETWTDSYEQYF. CDR3 DNA sequence: TGCAGCGTTGAAACATGGACAGACTCCTACGAGCAGTACTTC. V usage is TRBV29-1 and J usage is TRBJ2-7; perhaps TRBD1 as D (6 bases). This CDR3 has 14 amino acids. Trimming left V 2 bases short and J 0 bases short, with 11 bases between. The germline V gene has CDR1 SQVTM and CDR2 ANQGSEA.

The J gene is TRBJ2-7, the V gene TRBV27; D is unclear. The V end lost 0 bases, the J end lost 1 base, and 4 bases lay between the germline ends. Germline CDR1 and CDR2: MNHEY and SMNVEV (reference sequence). CDR3 length: 13 residues. Written as DNA, the CDR3 is TGTGCCAGCAGTTTATCGGAGTCCTACGAGCAGTACTTC. Translated, it gives CASSLSESYEQYF.

V is TRBV10-3 and J is TRBJ2-5; D not resolved. V was clipped by 2 bases and J by 2 bases, with 9 bases between them. CDR3 size: 14 residues. CDR1 and CDR2 from the germline V gene are ENHRY and SYGVKD. CDR3 sequence (DNA): TGTGCCATCAGTGAGCCGGCCGGTCAAGAGACCCAGTACTTC. This gives the protein CAISEPAGQETQYF.

This clone was seen more than once but under ten times. The chain joins TRBV4-3 to TRBJ2-3; TRBD2 matches 11 bases. Germline trimming cut 5 bases from V and 4 bases from J; bases unmatched to any gene: 8. Germline-derived CDR1 and CDR2 are LGHNA and YSLEER. This CDR3 is 16 amino acids long. The DNA of the CDR3 is TGCGCCAGCAGCTCCCCAACTAGCGGGAGACCAGATACGCAGTATTTT. Its translation is CASSSPTSGRPDTQYF.

The chain couples TRBV29-1 to TRBJ1-1; maybe TRBD1 (5 bases). The CDR3 has 14 residues. V lost 2 bases and J 10 bases, leaving 20 bases between the germline ends. CDR1 and CDR2 (germline): SQVTM, ANQGSEA. The CDR3 DNA reads TGCAGCGTTGAATTGTGGGGCCAGGCACTTGGAGCTTTCTTT. Translating it yields CSVELWGQALGAFF.

The V gene is TRBV7-8, the J gene TRBJ1-3, with 8 bases that match TRBD1. This CDR3 contains 17 residues. Unmatched junction bases numbered 6, after V lost 1 base and J lost 1 base. Germline loops: CDR1 SGHVS, CDR2 FQNEAQ. CDR3 in amino acids: CASSLVFRQGSGNTIYF. The CDR3 DNA is TGTGCCAGCAGCTTAGTTTTCAGACAGGGGTCTGGAAACACCATATATTTT.

This rearrangement joins TRBV27 to TRBJ1-1; no reliable D call. CDR3 size: 11 residues. V was pared by 6 bases and J by 9 bases, with 11 bases between. Germline CDR1 is MNHEY and CDR2 is SMNVEV (reference sequence). The CDR3 reads CASRFEKQAFF. The CDR3, as DNA: TGTGCCAGCAGATTCGAGAAACAAGCTTTCTTT.

The chain uses TRBV4-2 and TRBJ2-5; D could derive from TRBD1 or TRBD2 (5 bases each). Germline values: CDR1 LGHNA, CDR2 YNFKEQ. Trimming stripped 1 base from V and 4 bases from J, with 7 bases between. The CDR3 spans 13 residues. Here the CDR3 reads CASSQGGSETQYF. Here the CDR3 DNA reads TGTGCCAGCAGCCAAGGGGGGTCAGAGACCCAGTACTTC.

The J gene is TRBJ2-1, the V gene TRBV21-1; the table calls TRBD2, which could not be checked here. TRBV21-1 is a known pseudogene. CDR3 length equals 17 residues. The CDR3 nucleotides are TGTGCCAGCAGCCCCCGAGGGCGGGAGTCATCCTACAATGAGCAGTTCTTC. Its protein product is CASSPRGRESSYNEQFF.

The rearrangement links TRBV11-2 to TRBJ2-7; TRBD1 agrees at 10 bases. The CDR3 extends over 18 amino acids. The trim removed 1 base at V and 6 bases at J, leaving 15 bases unmatched. In germline, CDR1 is SGHAT, CDR2 FQNNGV. CDR3 sequence reads: CASSLGPLRDRGSREQYF. The CDR3 bases are TGTGCCAGCAGCTTAGGCCCCCTCCGGGACAGGGGATCCCGCGAGCAGTACTTC.

This chain uses TRBV7-2 with TRBJ1-1; D not resolved. CDR1 is SGHTA and CDR2 is FQGNSA in the germline V gene. This CDR3 is 16 amino acids long. Between the trimmed V and J ends, which lost 0 bases and 0 bases, there was a span of 11 bases. CDR3 amino acids: CASSLAGRLMNTEAFF. Written as DNA, the CDR3 is TGTGCCAGCAGCTTAGCTGGGAGACTCATGAACACTGAAGCTTTCTTT.

The gene calls are TRBV7-2 and TRBJ1-2, with 7 bases fitting TRBD1. V lost 2 bases, J lost 4 bases, and 7 bases stayed unmatched. Germline-derived CDR1 and CDR2 are SGHTA and FQGNSA. The CDR3 sequence is 15 residues long. In DNA form, the CDR3 reads TGTGCCAGCAGCTTAACCGCAGGGGGGATCTATGGCTACACCTTC. As protein: CASSLTAGGIYGYTF.

The chain links TRBV11-2 to TRBJ2-7, with 9 bases aligning to TRBD2. Losses at the gene ends were 0 bases for V and 2 bases for J; bases not matched to a gene: 2. The CDR3 spans 15 residues. Germline V lookup: CDR1 SGHAT, CDR2 FQNNGV. The CDR3 is CASSLEASGTYEQYF. The CDR3 nucleotides are TGTGCCAGCAGCTTAGAGGCTAGCGGGACCTACGAGCAGTACTTC. Looking up the rest from reference TRBV11-2 and TRBJ2-7 gives the full variable domain: EAGVAQSPRYKIIEKRQSVAFWCNPISGHATLYWYQQILGQGPKLLIQFQNNGVVDDSQLPKDRFSAERLKGVDSTLKIQPAKLEDSAVYLCASSLEASGTYEQYFGPGTRLTVT.

CDR3 sequence: CASSLFSGSTDTQYF. The CDR3 bases are TGTGCCAGCAGCTTATTTTCAGGGAGCACAGATACGCAGTATTTT. This chain joins TRBV11-3 and TRBJ2-3; perhaps TRBD1 as D (5 bases). V was shortened by 2 bases and J by 0 bases, with 9 bases between the two germline ends. This CDR3 spans 15 amino acids. Germline loops: CDR1 SGHNT, CDR2 YENEEA.

The chain links TRBV5-5 to TRBJ2-7; TRBD1 aligns across 9 bases. CDR1 and CDR2 from the germline V gene are SGHKS and YYEKEE (reference sequence). V shed 5 bases and J 5 bases; nucleotides not matched to a gene: 11. The CDR3 has 15 residues. The CDR3 reads CASSPSWTGVDEQYF. The CDR3 DNA is TGTGCCAGCAGTCCTTCGTGGACAGGGGTTGACGAGCAGTACTTC.

The genes are TRBV11-3 and TRBJ2-7, with D hard to call. Per the germline V gene, CDR1 is SGHNT and CDR2 is YENEEA. The CDR3 extends over 14 amino acids. With 1 base removed from V and 3 bases from J, the gap between germline ends came to 10 bases. CDR3 loop: CASSLVSALYEQYF. CDR3 nucleotide sequence: TGTGCCAGCAGCTTAGTCAGTGCCCTCTACGAGCAGTACTTC.

This clone was detected only a few times. This chain joins TRBV6-5 and TRBJ1-2, with TRBD1 identical over 10 bases. V dropped 5 bases and J dropped 6; count of bases not matched to a gene: 6. CDR1 MNHEY and CDR2 SVGAGI come from the germline V gene. The CDR3 length is 14 residues. The DNA of the CDR3 is TGTGCCAGCAGTGGCGGACAGGGGGAGGATGGCTACACCTTC. It yields the protein CASSGGQGEDGYTF.

The chain has TRBV6-5 and TRBJ1-1, with no clear D. Per germline, CDR1 MNHEY and CDR2 SVGAGI. The CDR3 sequence is 14 residues long. Trimming removed 6 bases from V and 0 bases from J, with 11 bases in between. The CDR3 here is CASSLDGMNTEAFF. The CDR3 DNA reads as TGTGCCAGCAGCTTGGACGGGATGAACACTGAAGCTTTCTTT.

V and J are TRBV27 and TRBJ2-1, with D possibly being TRBD1 or TRBD2 (5 bases each). CDR1 and CDR2 (germline): MNHEY, SMNVEV (reference sequence). The CDR3 spans 17 residues. V lost 5 bases and J 0 bases, leaving 17 bases between the germline ends. The CDR3 bases are TGTGCCAGCAGTGGGGCCTTGGAGACTACCTCCTACAATGAGCAGTTCTTC. Protein product: CASSGALETTSYNEQFF.

The rearrangement joins TRBV27 to TRBJ2-2; no reliable D call. CDR1 is MNHEY and CDR2 is SMNVEV in the germline V gene (reference sequence). This CDR3 contains 12 residues. Deletions cut 8 bases from V and 4 bases from J, with 8 bases between. DNA for the CDR3: TGTGCCAGCGGTTCTTTCACCGGGGAGCTGTTTTTT. Its translation: CASGSFTGELFF.

V is TRBV11-3 and J is TRBJ2-5, with 12 bases aligning to TRBD2. The CDR3 runs 18 residues. With 1 base clipped from V and 5 bases from J, the junction kept 11 bases outside the gene matches. Germline V gene data show CDR1 as SGHNT and CDR2 as YENEEA. The CDR3 sequence is CASSLAHSLAGGRETQYF. The CDR3 DNA reads TGTGCCAGCAGCTTAGCCCACTCACTAGCGGGAGGAAGGGAGACCCAGTACTTC. The variable domain in full, completed from reference TRBV11-3 and TRBJ2-5, reads EAGVVQSPRYKIIEKKQPVAFWCNPISGHNTLYWYLQNLGQGPELLIRYENEEAVDDSQLPKDRFSAERLKGVDSTLKIQPAELGDSAVYLCASSLAHSLAGGRETQYFGPGTRLLVL.

V usage is TRBV28 and J usage is TRBJ2-7; no clear D gene. Germline V lookup: CDR1 MDHEN, CDR2 SYDVKM. The CDR3 is made up of 15 amino acids. Trimming shortened V by 4 bases and J by 7 bases, and 20 bases separated the two germline ends. The DNA of the CDR3 is TGTGCCAGCAGTTACCCGGCAGGCTACCGTACAGAGCAGTACTTC. It yields the protein CASSYPAGYRTEQYF. The complete variable domain, with remaining parts taken from reference TRBV28 and TRBJ2-7, reads DVKVTQSSRYLVKRTGEKVFLECVQDMDHENMFWYRQDPGLGLRLIYFSYDVKMKEKGDIPEGYSVSREKKERFSLILESASTNQTSMYLCASSYPAGYRTEQYFGPGTRLTVT.

The gene calls are TRBV6-6 and TRBJ1-5; TRBD1 might be the D (6 bases). V was shortened by 2 bases and J by 3 bases, with 11 bases between the two germline ends. The CDR3 runs 15 residues. The germline gives CDR1 MNHNY, CDR2 SVGAGI (reference sequence). The CDR3 is CASSYRDISNQPQHF. The CDR3 nucleotides read TGTGCCAGCAGTTACCGGGACATTTCCAATCAGCCCCAGCATTTT.